This is a list of T cell receptor beta chains from one sample in a study of naive and memory T cell subsets. TCRdb analysed the 5' RACE reads with MiXCR anew, one entry per CDR3 protein. The sample consists of roughly 62,000 distinct CDR3 sequences, 8% of them appearing once. Receptor source: a female donor in good health. The CDR3 runs from the conserved cysteine through the conserved F or W. The D gene is left open where the match is weak. Clone size, where shown, is once, few, many, or a class for clones that have expanded.

>TRBJ1-2|TRBD1|TRBV27|many
CASSLGQMRGYTF
TGTGCCAGCAGTTTGGGACAGATGCGTGGCTACACCTTC
>TRBJ2-1|-|TRBV5-5|few
CASSLARFSYEQFF
TGTGCCAGCAGCTTGGCCCGGTTTAGTTATGAGCAGTTCTTC
>TRBJ2-3|-|TRBV5-1|many
CASSLGRVGEDTQYF
TGCGCCAGCAGCTTGGGTCGTGTAGGCGAAGATACGCAGTATTTT
>TRBJ2-3|TRBD2|TRBV12-3/TRBV12-4|few
CASSFQAGGPDTQYF
TGTGCCAGCAGTTTCCAGGCGGGGGGGCCAGATACGCAGTATTTT
>TRBJ2-1|TRBD2|TRBV28|many
CASSLSLAGGGVEFF
TGTGCCAGCAGTTTAAGTCTAGCGGGAGGGGGAGTCGAGTTCTTC
>TRBJ2-7|-|TRBV7-3|-
CASSPRGGSSYEQYF
TGTGCCAGCAGCCCCAGGGGCGGGAGCTCCTACGAGCAGTACTTC
>TRBJ1-4|TRBD1|TRBV27|few
CASSPQGADEKLFF
TGTGCCAGCAGCCCACAGGGGGCCGATGAAAAACTGTTTTTT
>TRBJ2-7|-|TRBV20-1|few
CSARGDGVYEQYF
TGCAGTGCTAGAGGGGACGGAGTCTACGAGCAGTACTTC
>TRBJ1-1|TRBD1|TRBV7-3|many
CASSPGTGRSTEAFF
TGTGCCAGCAGTCCAGGGACAGGGCGATCCACTGAAGCTTTCTTT
>TRBJ2-1|TRBD2|TRBV27|few
CASSQGTSRYDEQFF
TGTGCCAGCAGTCAAGGGACTAGTCGATACGATGAGCAGTTCTTC
>TRBJ1-3|-|TRBV4-1|-
CASSQDNLEILYF
TGCGCCAGCAGCCAAGATAATTTGGAGATTCTTTATTTT
>TRBJ1-2|-|TRBV4-2|many
CASSPRQGNNYGYTF
TGTGCCAGCAGCCCCCGGCAGGGAAATAACTATGGCTACACCTTC
>TRBJ2-5|-|TRBV11-2|-
CASSFSSQETQYF
TGTGCCAGCAGCTTTAGTTCCCAAGAGACCCAGTACTTC
>TRBJ1-5|-|TRBV4-1|few
CASSPRETGSNQPQHF
TGCGCCAGCAGCCCGAGAGAAACAGGTTCCAATCAGCCCCAGCATTTT
>TRBJ1-1|-|TRBV6-1|many
CASSDLSMNTEAFF
TGTGCCAGCAGTGATCTATCGATGAACACTGAAGCTTTCTTT
>TRBJ2-3|TRBD2|TRBV6-6|few
CASQLHPSGSTDTQYF
TGTGCCAGCCAGTTACACCCTAGCGGGTCCACAGATACGCAGTATTTT
>TRBJ2-1|-|TRBV7-3|few
CASSSSTGFFGGEQFF
TGTGCCAGCAGCTCTTCAACAGGGTTTTTTGGCGGTGAGCAGTTCTTC
>TRBJ2-7|-|TRBV20-1|-
CSAMLFAGTYGIYEQYF
TGCAGTGCTATGCTTTTCGCCGGGACATACGGAATCTACGAGCAGTACTTC
>TRBJ1-1|TRBD1|TRBV7-9|many
CASSPGQGFTEAFF
TGTGCCAGCAGCCCGGGACAGGGATTCACTGAAGCTTTCTTT
>TRBJ2-7|-|TRBV3-1|-
CASSQEVPRAGNEQYF
TGTGCCAGCAGCCAAGAGGTCCCGAGGGCCGGCAACGAGCAGTACTTC
>TRBJ1-5|TRBD1|TRBV5-4|few
CASSVGQGNQPQHF
TGTGCCAGCAGTGTCGGACAGGGTAATCAGCCCCAGCATTTT
>TRBJ2-2|-|TRBV2|-
CASSFSLPPGNTGELFF
TGTGCCAGCAGTTTTTCCCTTCCCCCTGGGAACACCGGGGAGCTGTTTTTT
>TRBJ2-7|TRBD1|TRBV29-1|-
CSAKDRGEIHEQYF
TGCAGCGCTAAAGACAGGGGGGAGATCCACGAGCAGTACTTC
>TRBJ1-2|-|TRBV19|medium-sized
CASSLRTTIWDGYTF
TGTGCCAGTAGTCTGCGGACTACTATATGGGATGGCTACACCTTC
>TRBJ2-7|TRBD2|TRBV28|-
CASSLLAGAYEQYF
TGTGCCAGCAGTTTGCTAGCGGGGGCCTACGAGCAGTACTTC
>TRBJ1-6|-|TRBV28|few
CASSPLWQGGNSPLHF
TGTGCCAGCAGCCCCTTGTGGCAGGGAGGTAATTCACCCCTCCACTTT
>TRBJ2-7|TRBD2|TRBV7-9|-
CASSSQREGGSYEQYF
TGTGCCAGCAGCTCACAGCGGGAGGGAGGCTCCTACGAGCAGTACTTC
>TRBJ2-7|TRBD2|TRBV3-1|-
CASSSFSGGHYEQYF
TGTGCCAGCAGCTCCTTCAGCGGGGGCCATTACGAGCAGTACTTC
>TRBJ2-5|TRBD1|TRBV5-1|many
CASSYGTEETQYF
TGCGCCAGCAGCTACGGGACAGAAGAGACCCAGTACTTC
>TRBJ2-6|-|TRBV7-9|-
CASSFDRGRERISGANVLTF
TGTGCCAGCAGCTTTGATAGGGGCAGGGAACGGATCTCTGGGGCCAACGTCCTGACTTTC
>TRBJ2-1|TRBD2|TRBV12-3/TRBV12-4|-
CASSMSGSPYNEQFF
TGTGCCAGCAGTATGAGCGGGAGCCCCTACAATGAGCAGTTCTTC
>TRBJ2-5|-|TRBV7-2|few
CASSLASREPQYF
TGTGCCAGCAGCTTAGCGTCCCGGGAGCCCCAGTACTTC
>TRBJ1-1|-|TRBV11-3|few
CASSFAGTNTEAFF
TGTGCCAGCAGCTTCGCAGGGACGAACACTGAAGCTTTCTTT
>TRBJ2-7|-|TRBV28|-
CASSRPRGTYEQYF
TGTGCCAGCAGCCGACCGAGAGGAACCTACGAGCAGTACTTC
>TRBJ2-7|TRBD1|TRBV9|few
CASSTRTGGYEQYF
TGTGCCAGCAGCACCCGGACAGGGGGCTACGAGCAGTACTTC
>TRBJ1-1|-|TRBV7-9|few
CASSAGGRRHTEAFF
TGTGCCAGCAGCGCGGGGGGACGGCGCCACACTGAAGCTTTCTTT
>TRBJ2-1|-|TRBV20-1|-
CSARTLTREINEQFF
TGCAGTGCTAGGACGCTTACTAGGGAAATCAATGAGCAGTTCTTC
>TRBJ2-5|-|TRBV5-6|few
CASSPWGRGETQYF
TGTGCCAGCAGCCCCTGGGGGCGCGGGGAGACCCAGTACTTC
>TRBJ1-2|-|TRBV20-1|few
CSPTQEINYGYTF
TGCAGTCCAACACAGGAAATTAACTATGGCTACACCTTC
>TRBJ1-5|-|TRBV9|-
CASSVDPSNQPQHF
TGTGCCAGCAGCGTAGACCCCAGCAATCAGCCCCAGCATTTT
>TRBJ2-1|TRBD2|TRBV28|few
CASSPGGRNEQFF
TGTGCCAGCAGTCCGGGCGGGAGAAATGAGCAGTTCTTC
>TRBJ1-5|-|TRBV28|-
CASTFQGSNQPQHF
TGTGCCAGCACCTTTCAGGGGAGCAATCAGCCCCAGCATTTT